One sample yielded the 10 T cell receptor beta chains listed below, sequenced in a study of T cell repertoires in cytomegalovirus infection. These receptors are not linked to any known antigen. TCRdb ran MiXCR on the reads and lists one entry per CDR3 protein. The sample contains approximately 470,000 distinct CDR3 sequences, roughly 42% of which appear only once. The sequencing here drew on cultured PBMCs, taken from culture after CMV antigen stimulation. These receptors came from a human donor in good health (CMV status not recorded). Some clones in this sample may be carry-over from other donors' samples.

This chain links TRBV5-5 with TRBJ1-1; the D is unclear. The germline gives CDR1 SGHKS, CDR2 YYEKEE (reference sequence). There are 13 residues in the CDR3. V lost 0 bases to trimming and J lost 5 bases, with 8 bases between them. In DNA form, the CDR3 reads TGTGCCAGCAGCTTGGTACCCCAGACTGAAGCTTTCTTT. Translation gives CASSLVPQTEAFF.

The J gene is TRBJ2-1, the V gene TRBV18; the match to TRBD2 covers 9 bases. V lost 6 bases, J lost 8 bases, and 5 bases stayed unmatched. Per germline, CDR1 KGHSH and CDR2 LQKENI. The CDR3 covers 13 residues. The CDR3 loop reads CASSGTSFHEQFF. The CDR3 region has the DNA TGTGCCAGCTCGGGGACTAGCTTTCATGAGCAGTTCTTC.

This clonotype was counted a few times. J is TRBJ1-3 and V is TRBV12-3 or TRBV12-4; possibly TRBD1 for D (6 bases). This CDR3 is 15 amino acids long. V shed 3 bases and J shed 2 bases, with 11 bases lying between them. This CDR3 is CASSLGGQAGNTIYF. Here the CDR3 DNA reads TGTGCCAGCAGTTTGGGGGGCCAGGCTGGAAACACCATATATTTT.

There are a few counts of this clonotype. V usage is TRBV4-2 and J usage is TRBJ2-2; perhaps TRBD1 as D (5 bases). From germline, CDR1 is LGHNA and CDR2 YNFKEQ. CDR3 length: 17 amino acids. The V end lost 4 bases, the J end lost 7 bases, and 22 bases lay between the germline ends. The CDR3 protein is CASSRVVPGINSGELFF. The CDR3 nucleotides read TGTGCCAGCAGCCGAGTGGTCCCAGGGATTAATAGCGGGGAGCTGTTTTTT.

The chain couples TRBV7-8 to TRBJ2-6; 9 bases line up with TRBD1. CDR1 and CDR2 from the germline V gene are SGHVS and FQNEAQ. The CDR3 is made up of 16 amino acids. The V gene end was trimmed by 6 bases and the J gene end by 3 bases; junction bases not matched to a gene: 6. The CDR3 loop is CASRGDRVGGANVLTF. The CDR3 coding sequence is TGTGCCAGCAGGGGGGACAGGGTCGGTGGGGCCAACGTCCTGACTTTC.

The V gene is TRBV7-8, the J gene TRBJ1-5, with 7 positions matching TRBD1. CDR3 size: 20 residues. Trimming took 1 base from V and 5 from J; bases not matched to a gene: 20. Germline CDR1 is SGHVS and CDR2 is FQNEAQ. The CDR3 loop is CASSLVDRTGWELGYQPQHF. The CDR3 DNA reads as TGTGCCAGCAGCTTAGTGGATCGGACAGGTTGGGAACTAGGGTATCAGCCCCAGCATTTT.

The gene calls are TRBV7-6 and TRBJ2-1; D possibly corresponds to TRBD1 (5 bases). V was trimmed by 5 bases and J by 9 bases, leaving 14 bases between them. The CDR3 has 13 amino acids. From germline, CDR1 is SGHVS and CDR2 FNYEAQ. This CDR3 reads CASSDSWGSEQFF. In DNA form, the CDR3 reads TGTGCCAGCAGCGACTCCTGGGGCAGTGAGCAGTTCTTC. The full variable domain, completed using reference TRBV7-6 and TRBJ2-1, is GAGVSQSPRYKVTKRGQDVALRCDPISGHVSLYWYRQALGQGPEFLTYFNYEAQQDKSGLPNDRFSAERPEGSISTLTIQRTEQRDSAMYRCASSDSWGSEQFFGPGTRLTVL.

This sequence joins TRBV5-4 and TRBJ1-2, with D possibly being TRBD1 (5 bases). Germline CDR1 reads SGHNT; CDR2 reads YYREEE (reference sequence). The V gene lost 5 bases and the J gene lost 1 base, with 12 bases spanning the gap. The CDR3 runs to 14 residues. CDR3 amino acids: CASRHGTDNYGYTF. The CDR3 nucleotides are TGTGCCAGCAGACACGGGACCGATAACTATGGCTACACCTTC.

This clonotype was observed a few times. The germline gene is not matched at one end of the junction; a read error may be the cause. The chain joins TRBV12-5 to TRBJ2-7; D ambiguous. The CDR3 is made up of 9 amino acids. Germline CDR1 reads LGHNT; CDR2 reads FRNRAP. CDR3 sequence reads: CASGFPPLF. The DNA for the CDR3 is TGTGCTAGTGGTTTCCCCCCGCTCTTC.

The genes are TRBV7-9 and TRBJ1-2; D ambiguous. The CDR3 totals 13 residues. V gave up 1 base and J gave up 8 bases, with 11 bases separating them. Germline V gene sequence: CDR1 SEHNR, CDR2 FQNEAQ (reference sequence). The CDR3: CASSLDGLAGYTF. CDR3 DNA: TGTGCCAGCAGCTTAGACGGGTTGGCCGGCTACACCTTC.